This T cell receptor beta chain is from a study of blood T cell repertoires in COVID-19. Clones were read by immunoSEQ multiplex PCR, and TCRdb kept only the in-frame ones, dropping some. The repertoire holds some 170,000 clones, roughly 82% seen once, with around 15% in the top ten. The cohort comprised adults aged 18 to 89 years residing in approximately 22 US areas. Participant-given clinical history determined each cohort assignment. The CDR3 sequence is 13 residues long. Looked up from germline, CDR1 is ENHRY and CDR2 is SYGVKD. V was shortened by 6 bases and J by 6 bases, with 12 bases between the two germline ends.

The rearrangement joins TRBV10-3 to TRBJ1-5, with a weak D call TRBD1 (6 bases). The specimen sequenced was PBMCs or T cells enriched from blood (not recorded which). This TCR was recovered from a man aged 50 or older who had recovered from COVID-19. In DNA form, the CDR3 reads TGTGCCATCAGCAGGGGTCTCGGTCAGCCCCAGCATTTT. This encodes CAISRGLGQPQHF.